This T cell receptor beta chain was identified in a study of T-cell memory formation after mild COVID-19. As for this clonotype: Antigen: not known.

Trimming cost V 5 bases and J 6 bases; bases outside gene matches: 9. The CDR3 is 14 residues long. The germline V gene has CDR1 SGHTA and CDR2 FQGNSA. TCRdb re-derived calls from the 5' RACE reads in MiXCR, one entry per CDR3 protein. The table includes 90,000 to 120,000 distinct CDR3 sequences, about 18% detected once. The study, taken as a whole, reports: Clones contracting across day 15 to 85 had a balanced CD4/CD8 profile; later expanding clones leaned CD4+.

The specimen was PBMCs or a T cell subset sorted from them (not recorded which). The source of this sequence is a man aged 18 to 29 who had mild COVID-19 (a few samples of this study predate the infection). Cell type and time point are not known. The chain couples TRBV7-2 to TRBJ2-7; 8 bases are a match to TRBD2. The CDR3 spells CASSVGGALSEQYF. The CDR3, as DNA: TGTGCCAGCAGCGTCGGGGGGGCGCTTAGCGAGCAGTACTTC.